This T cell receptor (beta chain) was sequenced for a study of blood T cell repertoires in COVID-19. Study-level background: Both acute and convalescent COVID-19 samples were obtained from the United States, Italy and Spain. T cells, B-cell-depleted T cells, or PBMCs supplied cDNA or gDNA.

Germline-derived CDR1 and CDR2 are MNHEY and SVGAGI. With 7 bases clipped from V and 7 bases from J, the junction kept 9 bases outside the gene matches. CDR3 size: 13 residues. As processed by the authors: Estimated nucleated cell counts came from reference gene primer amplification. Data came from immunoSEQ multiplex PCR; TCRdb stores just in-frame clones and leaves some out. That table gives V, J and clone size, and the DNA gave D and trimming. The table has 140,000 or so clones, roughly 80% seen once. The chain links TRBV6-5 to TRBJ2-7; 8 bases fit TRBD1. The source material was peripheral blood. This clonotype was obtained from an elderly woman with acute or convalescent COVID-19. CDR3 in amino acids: CASNRGDSGEQYF. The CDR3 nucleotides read TGTGCCAGCAACAGGGGGGACTCGGGGGAGCAGTACTTC.